This T cell receptor (beta chain) comes out of a study of T cells in Graves' hyperthyroidism and ophthalmopathy. Across the study: At initial diagnosis, before any treatment had begun, peripheral blood was obtained.

This clonotype has ten or more counts. The target antigen is unknown. Trimming stripped 3 bases from V and 6 bases from J, with 11 bases between. CDR3 length: 12 residues. CDR1 is DFQATT, CDR2 SNEGSKA, per germline (reference sequence). Amplification of TCR beta CDR3 regions was performed using RNA transcripts as template. HTBI primers drove first-round RT-PCR of the TCR CDR3. From the multiplex PCR reads, TCRdb called clonotypes with MiXCR, one entry per CDR3 protein. The sample shows around 580,000 distinct CDR3 sequences, about a sixth of them seen only once. Study conclusions and caveats: Through a model of 13 V-J features, ophthalmopathy was separated from stable hyperthyroidism.

Extraction of PBMCs used about 9.2 ml of fresh peripheral blood. The sample was blood. The TCR was taken from a woman aged 18-29 years with Graves' hyperthyroidism. This chain connects TRBV20-1 to TRBJ1-1; D remains ambiguous. CDR3 sequence: CSASEGGAEAFF. In DNA form, the CDR3 reads TGCAGTGCTAGTGAGGGAGGAGCTGAAGCTTTCTTT.